The 21 T cell receptor beta chains reported below all come from one sample, sequenced in a study of control samples from healthy donors and cancer patients. The assay was immunoSEQ multiplex PCR, and TCRdb's table has in-frame clones only and misses some. The table lists some 150,000 clones, nearly 96% of them singletons. Sequencing used blood. The receptor source for this set is a woman aged 25-40 years in good health.

The chain links TRBV5-4 to TRBJ2-2; 7 bases agree with TRBD1. Germline CDR1 reads SGHNT; CDR2 reads YYREEE (reference sequence). V shed 4 bases, J shed 4 bases, and the junction held 13 bases outside the gene matches. The CDR3 covers 17 residues. CDR3 DNA sequence: TGTGCCAGCAGCCCGATGTCAGTTGCAGGGGGCACCGGGGAGCTGTTTTTT. Its translation: CASSPMSVAGGTGELFF.

The chain carries TRBV7-9 and TRBJ1-2, with 10 bases matching TRBD1. V was pared by 3 bases and J by 13 bases, with 11 bases of the junction left unmatched. Germline-derived CDR1 and CDR2 are SEHNR and FQNEAQ (reference sequence). The CDR3 consists of 14 residues. The CDR3 DNA follows: TGTGCCAGCAGCTTCTCCGACAGGGGGCGCGGGTTCACCTTC. Translation gives CASSFSDRGRGFTF.

This chain joins TRBV9 and TRBJ2-2; 7 nucleotides align to TRBD2. Germline CDR1 and CDR2: SGDLS and YYNGEE. CDR3 length: 16 amino acids. V gave up 0 bases and J gave up 4 bases; unmatched junction bases: 6. The CDR3 region has the DNA TGTGCCAGCAGCGTAGTATGGACTAGGGGCACCGGGGAGCTGTTTTTT. Amino acids: CASSVVWTRGTGELFF.

The CDR3 sequence: CASSYSGLHYEQYF. The CDR3 DNA is TGTGCCAGCAGTTACTCGGGACTGCACTACGAGCAGTACTTC. The chain couples TRBV6-6 to TRBJ2-7; possible D gene TRBD2, 6 bases. The CDR3 is made up of 14 amino acids. V was clipped by 0 bases and J by 3 bases, with 9 bases between them. Per the germline V gene, CDR1 is MNHNY and CDR2 is SVGAGI (reference sequence).

The chain couples TRBV30 to TRBJ2-1; maybe TRBD2 (7 bases). Germline V lookup: CDR1 GTSNPN, CDR2 SVGIG (reference sequence). The CDR3 is 14 amino acids. The V end was cut by 4 bases, the J end by 4 bases, with 14 bases between. The CDR3 DNA is TGTGCCTGGATGGGGGCGGGAGTTTACAATGAGCAGTTCTTC. Protein product: CAWMGAGVYNEQFF.

The genes are TRBV24-1 and TRBJ2-1; TRBD2 aligns across 8 bases. The germline gives CDR1 KGHDR, CDR2 SFDVKD. The CDR3 is 17 residues long. The J segment lost 5 bases and the V segment lost 4 bases, leaving 12 bases of the junction unmatched. This chain's CDR3 is CATSDPRGLAGNNEQFF. The CDR3 DNA reads TGTGCCACCAGTGACCCCCGGGGGCTAGCGGGCAACAATGAGCAGTTCTTC.

The V gene is TRBV5-5, the J gene TRBJ2-3; tentative D call: TRBD2 (6 bases). The CDR3 spans 14 residues. Germline lookup yields CDR1 SGHKS and CDR2 YYEKEE (reference sequence). Trimming stripped 4 bases from V and 6 bases from J, with 15 bases between. This CDR3 is CASSTGLSLDTQYF. DNA of the CDR3: TGTGCCAGCAGCACGGGACTGTCTCTCGATACGCAGTATTTT.

The chain's CDR3 is CASSYGTGPDTQYF. CDR3 sequence (DNA): TGCGCCAGCAGCTACGGGACAGGGCCCGATACGCAGTATTTT. This chain connects TRBV5-1 to TRBJ2-3; 9 bases map to TRBD1. V lost 3 bases, J lost 6 bases, and 5 bases stayed unmatched. Germline V gene data show CDR1 as SGHRS and CDR2 as YFSETQ. The CDR3 covers 14 residues.

This clone has a handful of counts. This chain uses TRBV30 with TRBJ1-3; possibly TRBD1 for D (5 bases). Between the trimmed V and J ends, which lost 2 bases and 3 bases, there was a span of 14 bases. Germline assignment: CDR1 GTSNPN and CDR2 SVGIG (reference sequence). The CDR3 extends over 15 amino acids. For the CDR3, the DNA is TGTGCCTGGAGTCCGGGACCCCAGAATGGAAACACCATATATTTT. It is translated as CAWSPGPQNGNTIYF.

The sample holds one count of this clone. J is TRBJ2-2 and V is TRBV28; TRBD1 aligns across 11 bases. The CDR3 runs to 17 residues. The V gene end was trimmed by 7 bases and the J gene end by 3 bases; junction bases not matched to a gene: 10. The germline gives CDR1 MDHEN, CDR2 SYDVKM. The CDR3 spells CASIDSPGQGDTGELFF. The DNA for the CDR3 is TGTGCCAGCATTGACTCACCGGGACAGGGGGACACCGGGGAGCTGTTTTTT. The entire variable domain, with the rest obtained from reference TRBV28 and TRBJ2-2, is as follows: DVKVTQSSRYLVKRTGEKVFLECVQDMDHENMFWYRQDPGLGLRLIYFSYDVKMKEKGDIPEGYSVSREKKERFSLILESASTNQTSMYLCASIDSPGQGDTGELFFGEGSRLTVL.

The chain has TRBV4-1 and TRBJ1-1; no clear D. Trimming stripped 2 bases from V and 5 bases from J, with 15 bases between. This CDR3 contains 15 residues. Germline V gives CDR1 MGHRA, CDR2 YSYEKL. The CDR3 DNA sequence: TGCGCCAGCAGCCAACCAACGCGGGTTTGGACTGAAGCTTTCTTT. Its translation: CASSQPTRVWTEAFF.

The chain recombines TRBV5-4 with TRBJ1-1, with D possibly matching TRBD1 (6 bases). Trimming left V 3 bases short and J 1 base short, with 13 bases between. The CDR3 spans 15 residues. CDR1 and CDR2 (germline): SGHNT, YYREEE (reference sequence). For the CDR3, the DNA is TGTGCCAGCAGCTCTTACAGGGTGGGGAACACTGAAGCTTTCTTT. Encoded protein: CASSSYRVGNTEAFF. The full variable domain, with the rest looked up from reference TRBV5-4 and TRBJ1-1, is ETGVTQSPTHLIKTRGQQVTLRCSSQSGHNTVSWYQQALGQGPQFIFQYYREEENGRGNFPPRFSGLQFPNYSSELNVNALELDDSALYLCASSSYRVGNTEAFFGQGTRLTVV.

J is TRBJ1-2 and V is TRBV21-1; TRBD1 reflects the table's D call only, with no check against the DNA. TRBV21-1 is assigned pseudogene status. The CDR3 length is 18 residues. In DNA, the CDR3 is TGTGCCAGCAGCAAAGAGCTGGGACAGGGGGCAAGTGACTATGGCTACACCTTC. Encoded protein: CASSKELGQGASDYGYTF.

The genes are TRBV5-5 and TRBJ1-4; D might be TRBD1 (5 bases). Germline V CDR1 and CDR2: SGHKS, YYEKEE (reference sequence). Trimming cost V 0 bases and J 5 bases, with 14 bases left between them. The CDR3 consists of 16 residues. Here the CDR3 reads CASSLEFGAQNEKLFF. Here the CDR3 DNA reads TGTGCCAGCAGCTTGGAGTTCGGGGCCCAAAATGAAAAACTGTTTTTT.

V gene TRBV10-3 combines with J gene TRBJ1-2; D gene ambiguous. The CDR3 is 16 residues long. Germline V CDR1 and CDR2: ENHRY, SYGVKD. The V end was cut by 7 bases, the J end by 4 bases, with 22 bases between. The CDR3 DNA follows: TGTGCCATCAAAACGGGATGGCAGGAGGACTCCTATGGCTACACCTTC. Its translation: CAIKTGWQEDSYGYTF.

The rearrangement links TRBV6-2 or TRBV6-3 to TRBJ1-5; the match to TRBD1 covers 9 bases. The CDR3 covers 16 residues. V dropped 0 bases and J dropped 2; count of bases not matched to a gene: 2. CDR1 and CDR2 from the germline V gene are MNHEY and SVGEGT. The CDR3 DNA is TGTGCCAGCAGTTACTCTCGGGACAGGGGCAATCAGCCCCAGCATTTT. Protein sequence: CASSYSRDRGNQPQHF.

V and J are TRBV28 and TRBJ2-3; 10 bases agree with TRBD1. The CDR3 covers 14 residues. After removal of 8 bases from V and 10 bases from J, the junction contained 12 bases not matched to a gene. Per the germline V gene, CDR1 is MDHEN and CDR2 is SYDVKM. CDR3 DNA: TGTGCCAGCTTGGGACAGGGGCCGCCGGGATCGCAGTATTTT. It yields the protein CASLGQGPPGSQYF.

This rearrangement joins TRBV6-7 to TRBJ2-1; no clear D. TRBV6-7 counts as an open reading frame of uncertain function. This CDR3 is 11 amino acids long. CDR3 amino acids: CAYGPNNEQFF. Written as DNA, the CDR3 is TGTGCGTACGGACCGAACAATGAGCAGTTCTTC.

This chain joins TRBV2 and TRBJ2-6, with TRBD1 identical over 9 bases. This CDR3 is built from 18 residues. V was clipped by 6 bases and J by 0 bases; unmatched bases: 9. Germline CDR1 and CDR2: SNHLY and FYNNEI. The CDR3 loop reads CASSSPGTGTSGANVLTF. Here the CDR3 DNA reads TGTGCCAGCAGCAGCCCAGGGACAGGGACCTCTGGGGCCAACGTCCTGACTTTC.

This chain joins TRBV18 and TRBJ2-1, with 12 bases that match TRBD2. Per germline, CDR1 KGHSH and CDR2 LQKENI. The CDR3 length is 17 residues. Trimming took 0 bases from V and 8 from J; bases not matched to a gene: 8. The CDR3 is CASSPPRLAGVHDEQFF. The CDR3 bases are TGTGCCAGCTCACCACCCAGACTAGCGGGAGTACACGATGAGCAGTTCTTC.

The chain uses TRBV28 and TRBJ1-1; TRBD1 matches 7 bases. V lost 2 bases, J lost 1 base, and 1 base stayed unmatched. Germline V gene lookup returns CDR1 MDHEN and CDR2 SYDVKM. The CDR3 is 14 amino acids. CDR3 in amino acids: CASSLGQANTEAFF. For the CDR3, the DNA is TGTGCCAGCAGTTTAGGACAGGCGAACACTGAAGCTTTCTTT. The full variable domain, its missing parts supplied by reference TRBV28 and TRBJ1-1, is DVKVTQSSRYLVKRTGEKVFLECVQDMDHENMFWYRQDPGLGLRLIYFSYDVKMKEKGDIPEGYSVSREKKERFSLILESASTNQTSMYLCASSLGQANTEAFFGQGTRLTVV.